These 16 T cell receptor beta chains were sequenced from one sample in a study of shared clonotypes between healthy human individuals (dated by TCRdb to about 2020). Library method: the immunoSEQ multiplex PCR assay. In TCRdb, the immuneACCESS table is reduced to in-frame sequences with V and J assigned. These tables do not hold every clone; where another copy was compared, an unresolved V gene accounts for under half, and the others remain unexplained. Within this sample are around 2.1 million clones, with 90% to 96% of them counted one time only. About 0.13% of the sample belongs to the ten largest clones. Sequences were obtained from naive CD4+ T cells sorted from blood. The cell subset or site label of this sample denotes: CD45RA+ positively selected. The source is a man between 18 and 29 years old in good health.

The chain employs TRBV28 and TRBJ1-2; 7 nucleotides align to TRBD1. Germline V gives CDR1 MDHEN, CDR2 SYDVKM. V lost 8 bases and J lost 4; bases outside the gene matches: 10. The CDR3 totals 14 residues. CDR3 in amino acids: CASASRTGIYGYTF. DNA for the CDR3: TGTGCCAGCGCCTCGCGGACAGGAATCTATGGCTACACCTTC.

V usage is TRBV18 and J usage is TRBJ2-5; 14 nucleotides align to TRBD2. Trimming cost V 3 bases and J 6 bases; bases outside gene matches: 3. The germline CDR1 and CDR2 sequences are KGHSH and LQKENI. This CDR3 is built from 15 residues. The CDR3 DNA reads TGTGCCAGCTCACCCCGGACTAGCGGGAGGCAGACCCAGTACTTC. It translates to CASSPRTSGRQTQYF.

This chain joins TRBV19 and TRBJ2-7, with 11 bases identical to TRBD2. Germline V gene data show CDR1 as LNHDA and CDR2 as SQIVND (reference sequence). V dropped 6 bases and J dropped 1; count of bases not matched to a gene: 5. The CDR3 is 15 residues long. CDR3 loop: CASRGGLADSYEQYF. CDR3 coding DNA: TGTGCCAGTAGAGGGGGACTAGCGGATTCCTACGAGCAGTACTTC. Based on the CDR3 plus reference TRBV19 and TRBJ2-7, the full variable domain is DGGITQSPKYLFRKEGQNVTLSCEQNLNHDAMYWYRQDPGQGLRLIYYSQIVNDFQKGDIAEGYSVSREKKESFPLTVTSAQKNPTAFYLCASRGGLADSYEQYFGPGTRLTVT.

The CDR3 sequence: CASSHTTTGVVTDTQYF. The CDR3 DNA reads TGTGCCAGCTCACATACCACGACAGGGGTGGTAACAGATACGCAGTATTTT. This chain joins TRBV18 and TRBJ2-3, with 8 bases fitting TRBD1. Trimming took 4 bases from V and 3 from J; bases not matched to a gene: 12. CDR1 is KGHSH, CDR2 LQKENI, per germline. The CDR3 is 17 amino acids.

The CDR3 region is CASSTDPPGSVVNSPLHF. The CDR3 DNA reads as TGTGCCAGTAGTACCGACCCCCCAGGGAGTGTTGTGAATTCACCCCTCCACTTT. The rearrangement links TRBV19 to TRBJ1-6; weak D call: TRBD1 (5 bases). Looked up from germline, CDR1 is LNHDA and CDR2 is SQIVND (reference sequence). Trimming took off 4 bases at V and 7 bases at J, with 23 bases between the two ends. The CDR3 has 18 amino acids.

Concerning this clone itself: Other DNA sequences from this sample encode an identical CDR3 as well. The rearrangement joins TRBV4-3 to TRBJ1-4, with a weak D call TRBD1 (5 bases). Trimming shortened V by 0 bases and J by 11 bases, and 10 bases separated the two germline ends. Germline loops: CDR1 LGHNA, CDR2 YSLEER. CDR3 length equals 13 residues. In nucleotides, the CDR3 is TGCGCCAGCAGCCAAGAACCGGGGGAGAAACTGTTTTTT. Translating gives CASSQEPGEKLFF.

The rearrangement uses TRBV27 and TRBJ2-5; perhaps TRBD2 as D (6 bases). The CDR3 totals 13 residues. Germline lookup yields CDR1 MNHEY and CDR2 SMNVEV (reference sequence). The V end lost 8 bases, the J end lost 3 bases, and 13 bases lay between the germline ends. The CDR3, as DNA: TGTGCCAGCCACGGGGACTTAAAAGAGACCCAGTACTTC. As protein: CASHGDLKETQYF.

The chain is built from TRBV6-6 and TRBJ1-1; no definite D call. This CDR3 region has 16 residues. Germline lookup yields CDR1 MNHNY and CDR2 SVGAGI (reference sequence). The germline V and J ends were trimmed by 5 bases and 0 bases, with 16 bases remaining between them. The CDR3, as DNA: TGTGCCAGCAGTCACTTATTGCGCAGTCTGAACACTGAAGCTTTCTTT. Its protein product is CASSHLLRSLNTEAFF.

This clone was counted once. V gene TRBV7-3 combines with J gene TRBJ2-2; 8 nucleotides line up with TRBD2. The ends lost 7 bases at V and 3 bases at J; junction bases unmatched: 7. This CDR3 region has 15 residues. Per the germline V gene, CDR1 is SGHTA and CDR2 is FQGTGA. The CDR3 DNA reads as TGTGCCAGCACCCGTGCGGGGGGTGACACCGGGGAGCTGTTTTTT. Amino acids: CASTRAGGDTGELFF.

A single count supports this clone. CDR3 DNA: TGTGCCAGTAGTTTCGGAGGAAACCAGCCCCAGCATTTT. It specifies CASSFGGNQPQHF. The rearrangement links TRBV19 to TRBJ1-5; D is uncertain. CDR1 is LNHDA, CDR2 SQIVND, per germline (reference sequence). The CDR3 has 13 amino acids. The V end lost 5 bases, the J end lost 7 bases, and 12 bases lay between the germline ends.

The chain couples TRBV5-1 to TRBJ2-7; D is unresolved. Germline CDR1 is SGHRS and CDR2 is YFSETQ. V was shortened by 0 bases and J by 0 bases, with 13 bases between the two germline ends. This CDR3 has 16 residues. CDR3 in DNA: TGCGCCAGCAGCTTGGATCCAGGCACGAGCTCCTACGAGCAGTACTTC. Translating it yields CASSLDPGTSSYEQYF.

Comments on this clone: Other DNA sequences of this sample code for an identical CDR3. The CDR3 DNA reads TGTGCCAGCAGTTATAGCGGGAGATCCTCCTACGAGCAGTACTTC. It codes for CASSYSGRSSYEQYF. The V and J genes are TRBV6-5 and TRBJ2-7; TRBD2 agrees at 9 bases. Germline V gene sequence: CDR1 MNHEY, CDR2 SVGAGI. Trimming cost V 3 bases and J 0 bases; bases outside gene matches: 3. The CDR3 has 15 residues.

This clone came up once. J is TRBJ2-3 and V is TRBV5-6; no clear D gene. V was shortened by 8 bases and J by 2 bases, with 9 bases between the two germline ends. CDR1 is SGHDT, CDR2 YYEEEE, per germline. The CDR3 is made up of 12 amino acids. DNA of the CDR3: TGTGCCAGTACTGGGAACACAGATACGCAGTATTTT. Translated, it gives CASTGNTDTQYF.

The CDR3 DNA reads TGTGCCAGCAGCCTAGGGCCTTTTTCGAACACTGAAGCTTTCTTT. Amino acid sequence: CASSLGPFSNTEAFF. This chain uses TRBV7-2 with TRBJ1-1, with D unresolved. V dropped 5 bases and J dropped 1 base, with 14 bases sitting between them. The length of the CDR3 is 15 residues. The germline V gene has CDR1 SGHTA and CDR2 FQGNSA.

The gene calls are TRBV6-5 and TRBJ2-7; TRBD1 aligns across 7 bases. The CDR3 sequence is 13 residues long. In germline, CDR1 is MNHEY, CDR2 SVGAGI. Losses at the gene ends were 5 bases for V and 9 bases for J; bases not matched to a gene: 10. CDR3 DNA: TGTGCCAGCAGTACCGGACAGGTTGCTGGGCAGTACTTC. Amino acids: CASSTGQVAGQYF.

This clone was seen once. The genes are TRBV5-1 and TRBJ1-3, with D perhaps TRBD1 (6 bases). The length of the CDR3 is 15 residues. The germline V gene has CDR1 SGHRS and CDR2 YFSETQ. V lost 2 bases to trimming and J lost 2 bases, with 11 bases between them. DNA of the CDR3: TGCGCCAGCAGCTTTATATCAGGGGCTGGAAACACCATATATTTT. Translating gives CASSFISGAGNTIYF.